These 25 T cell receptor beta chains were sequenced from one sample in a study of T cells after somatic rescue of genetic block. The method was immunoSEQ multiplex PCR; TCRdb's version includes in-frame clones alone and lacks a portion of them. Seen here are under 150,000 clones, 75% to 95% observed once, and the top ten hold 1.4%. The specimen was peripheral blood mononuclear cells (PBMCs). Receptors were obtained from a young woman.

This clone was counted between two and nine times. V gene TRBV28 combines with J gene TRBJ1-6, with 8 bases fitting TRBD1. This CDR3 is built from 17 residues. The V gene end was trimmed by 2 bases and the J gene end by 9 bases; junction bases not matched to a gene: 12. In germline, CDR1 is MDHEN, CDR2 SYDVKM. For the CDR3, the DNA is TGTGCCAGCAGTTTAACCTGGACAGGGCGAATGGGTTCACCCCTCCACTTT. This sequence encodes CASSLTWTGRMGSPLHF.

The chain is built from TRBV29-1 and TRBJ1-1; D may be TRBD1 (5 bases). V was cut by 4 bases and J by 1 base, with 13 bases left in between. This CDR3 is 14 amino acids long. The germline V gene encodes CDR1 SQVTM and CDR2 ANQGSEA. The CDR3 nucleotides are TGCAGCGTTGTGTTTGGGGACGGGAACACTGAAGCTTTCTTT. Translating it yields CSVVFGDGNTEAFF.

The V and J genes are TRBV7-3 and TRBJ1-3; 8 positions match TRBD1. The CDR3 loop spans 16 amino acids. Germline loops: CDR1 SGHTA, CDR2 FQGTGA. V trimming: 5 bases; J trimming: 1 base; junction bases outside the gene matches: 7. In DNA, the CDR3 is TGTGCCAGCAGCCAGGGGACAGGACTATCTGGAAACACCATATATTTT. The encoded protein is CASSQGTGLSGNTIYF.

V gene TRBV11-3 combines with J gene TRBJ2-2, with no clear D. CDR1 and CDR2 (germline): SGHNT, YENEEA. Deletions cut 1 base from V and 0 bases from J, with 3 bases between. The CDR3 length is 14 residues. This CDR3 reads CASSLASNTGELFF. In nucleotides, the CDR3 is TGTGCCAGCAGCTTAGCCTCGAACACCGGGGAGCTGTTTTTT.

The chain's CDR3 is CATSRGAGTGFSLGSYNEQFF. Here the CDR3 DNA reads TGTGCCACCAGCAGAGGAGCCGGGACAGGGTTTTCATTGGGGTCCTACAATGAGCAGTTCTTC. The chain has TRBV15 and TRBJ2-1, with 9 bases that match TRBD1. Trimming at V came to 1 base and at J to 1 base, leaving 17 bases not matched to a gene. Per germline, CDR1 LNHNV and CDR2 YYDKDF (reference sequence). This CDR3 contains 21 residues.

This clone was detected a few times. This CDR3 reads CASSPRTGAAGNTIYF. In DNA, the CDR3 is TGTGCCAGCAGCCCTCGGACAGGGGCTGCAGGAAACACCATATATTTT. The chain couples TRBV7-2 to TRBJ1-3, with TRBD1 identical over 9 bases. Germline V gives CDR1 SGHTA, CDR2 FQGNSA. V dropped 5 bases and J dropped 4; count of bases not matched to a gene: 9. The CDR3 consists of 16 residues.

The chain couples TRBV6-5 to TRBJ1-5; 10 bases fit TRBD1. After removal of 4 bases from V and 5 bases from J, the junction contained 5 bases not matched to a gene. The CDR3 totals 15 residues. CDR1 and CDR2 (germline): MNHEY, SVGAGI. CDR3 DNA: TGTGCCAGCAGTTCCGACAGGGGGCACGATCAGCCCCAGCATTTT. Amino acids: CASSSDRGHDQPQHF.

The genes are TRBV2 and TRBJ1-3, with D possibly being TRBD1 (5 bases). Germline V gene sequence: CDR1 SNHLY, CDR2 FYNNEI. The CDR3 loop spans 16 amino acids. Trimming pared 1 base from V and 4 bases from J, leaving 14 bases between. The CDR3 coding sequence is TGTGCCAGCAGTGAAGGGGGGGGGTTCGCCGGAAACACCATATATTTT. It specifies CASSEGGGFAGNTIYF.

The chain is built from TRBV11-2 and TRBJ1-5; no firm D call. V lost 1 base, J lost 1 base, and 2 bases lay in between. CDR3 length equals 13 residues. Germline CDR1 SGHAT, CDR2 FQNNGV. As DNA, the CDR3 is TGTGCCAGCAGCTTAGGAAGCAATCAGCCCCAGCATTTT. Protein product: CASSLGSNQPQHF.

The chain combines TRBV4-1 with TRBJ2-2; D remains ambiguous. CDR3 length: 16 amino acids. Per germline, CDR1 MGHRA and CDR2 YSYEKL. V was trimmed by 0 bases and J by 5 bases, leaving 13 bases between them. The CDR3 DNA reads TGCGCCAGCAGCCAAGATTCCATGGGTTGGACCGGGGAGCTGTTTTTT. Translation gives CASSQDSMGWTGELFF.

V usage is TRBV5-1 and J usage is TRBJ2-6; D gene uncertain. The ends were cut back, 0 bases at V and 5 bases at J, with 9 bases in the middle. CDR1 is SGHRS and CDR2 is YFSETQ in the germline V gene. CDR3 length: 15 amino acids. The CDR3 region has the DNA TGCGCCAGCAGCTTGGGGCCCAGCTGGGCCAACGTCCTGACTTTC. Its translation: CASSLGPSWANVLTF.

CDR3 sequence: CASSLIGRQAGNTIYF. The DNA of the CDR3 is TGCGCCAGCAGCTTGATCGGCAGGCAGGCCGGAAACACCATATATTTT. The chain recombines TRBV5-1 with TRBJ1-3; unclear D gene. Deletions cut 1 base from V and 4 bases from J, with 15 bases between. CDR3 size: 16 residues. Per germline, CDR1 SGHRS and CDR2 YFSETQ.

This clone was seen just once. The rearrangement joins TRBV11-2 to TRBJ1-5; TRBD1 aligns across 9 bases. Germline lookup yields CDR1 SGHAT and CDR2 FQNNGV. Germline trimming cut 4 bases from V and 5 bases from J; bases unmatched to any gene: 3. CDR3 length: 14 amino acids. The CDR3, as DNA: TGTGCCAGCAGCTCCGGGACAGGGTATCAGCCCCAGCATTTT. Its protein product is CASSSGTGYQPQHF. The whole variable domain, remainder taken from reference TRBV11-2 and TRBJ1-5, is EAGVAQSPRYKIIEKRQSVAFWCNPISGHATLYWYQQILGQGPKLLIQFQNNGVVDDSQLPKDRFSAERLKGVDSTLKIQPAKLEDSAVYLCASSSGTGYQPQHFGDGTRLSIL.

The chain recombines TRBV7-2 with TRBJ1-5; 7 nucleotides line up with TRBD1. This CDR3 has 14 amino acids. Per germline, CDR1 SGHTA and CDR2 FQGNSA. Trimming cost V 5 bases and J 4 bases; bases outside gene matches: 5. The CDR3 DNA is TGTGCCAGCAGCACCGGGACAGCGAATCAGCCCCAGCATTTT. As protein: CASSTGTANQPQHF.

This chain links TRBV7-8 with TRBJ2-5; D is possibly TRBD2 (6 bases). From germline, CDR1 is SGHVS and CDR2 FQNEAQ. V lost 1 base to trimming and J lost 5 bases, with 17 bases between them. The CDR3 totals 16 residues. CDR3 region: CASSLGSGRGLETQYF. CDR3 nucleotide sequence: TGTGCCAGCAGCTTAGGGTCGGGCCGGGGGTTGGAGACCCAGTACTTC.

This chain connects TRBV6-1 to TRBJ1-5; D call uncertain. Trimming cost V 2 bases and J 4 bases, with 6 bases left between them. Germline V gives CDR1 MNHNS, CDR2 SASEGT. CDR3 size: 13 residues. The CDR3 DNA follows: TGTGCCAGCAGTGAACAGGAGAATCAGCCCCAGCATTTT. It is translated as CASSEQENQPQHF.

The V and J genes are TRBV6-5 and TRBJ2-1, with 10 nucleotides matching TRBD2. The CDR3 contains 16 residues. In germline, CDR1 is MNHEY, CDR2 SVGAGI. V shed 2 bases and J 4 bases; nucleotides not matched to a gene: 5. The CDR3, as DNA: TGTGCCAGCAGTTACCAGCAGCGGGGGGGTTACAATGAGCAGTTCTTC. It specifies CASSYQQRGGYNEQFF.

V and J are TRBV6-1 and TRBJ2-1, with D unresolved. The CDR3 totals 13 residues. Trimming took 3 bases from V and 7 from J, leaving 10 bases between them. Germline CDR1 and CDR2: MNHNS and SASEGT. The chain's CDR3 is CASSEWGGNEQFF. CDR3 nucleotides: TGTGCCAGCAGTGAGTGGGGTGGTAATGAGCAGTTCTTC.

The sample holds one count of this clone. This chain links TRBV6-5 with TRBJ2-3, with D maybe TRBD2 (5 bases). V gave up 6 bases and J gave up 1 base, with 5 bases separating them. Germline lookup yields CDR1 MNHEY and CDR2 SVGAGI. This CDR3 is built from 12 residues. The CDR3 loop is CASRRGTDTQYF. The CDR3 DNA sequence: TGTGCCAGCAGGAGGGGCACAGATACGCAGTATTTT.

The DNA of the CDR3 is TGTGCCAGCAGCGGGGGACAGCTCCAAGAGACCCAGTACTTC. Translation gives CASSGGQLQETQYF. The V gene is TRBV9, the J gene TRBJ2-5; 7 bases align to TRBD1. Trimming removed 3 bases from V and 1 base from J; junction bases left unmatched: 3. The CDR3 runs to 14 residues. Germline V gene lookup returns CDR1 SGDLS and CDR2 YYNGEE.

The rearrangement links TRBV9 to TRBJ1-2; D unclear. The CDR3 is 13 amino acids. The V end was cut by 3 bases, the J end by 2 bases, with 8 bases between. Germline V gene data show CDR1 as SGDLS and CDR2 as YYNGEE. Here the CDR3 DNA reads TGTGCCAGCAGCGCCGCTCAGAACTATGGCTACACCTTC. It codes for CASSAAQNYGYTF. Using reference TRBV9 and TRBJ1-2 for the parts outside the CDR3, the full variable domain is DSGVTQTPKHLITATGQRVTLRCSPRSGDLSVYWYQQSLDQGLQFLIQYYNGEERAKGNILERFSAQQFPDLHSELNLSSLELGDSALYFCASSAAQNYGYTFGSGTRLTVV.

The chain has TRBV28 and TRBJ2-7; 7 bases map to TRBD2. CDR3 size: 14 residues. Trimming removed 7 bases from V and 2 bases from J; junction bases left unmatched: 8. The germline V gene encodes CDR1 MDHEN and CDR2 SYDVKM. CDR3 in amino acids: CASTSGGGTYEQYF. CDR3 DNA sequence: TGTGCCAGCACCTCGGGCGGGGGAACCTACGAGCAGTACTTC.

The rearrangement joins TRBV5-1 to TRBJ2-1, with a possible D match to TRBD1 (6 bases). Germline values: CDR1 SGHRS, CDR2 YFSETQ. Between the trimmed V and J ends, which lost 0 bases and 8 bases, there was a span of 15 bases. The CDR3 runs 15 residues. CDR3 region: CASSLGGKGVDEQFF. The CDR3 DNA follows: TGCGCCAGCAGCTTGGGCGGTAAGGGGGTCGATGAGCAGTTCTTC.

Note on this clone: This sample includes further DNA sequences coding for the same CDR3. The CDR3 loop is CASSIEGRQPQHF. The CDR3, as DNA: TGTGCCAGTAGTATAGAGGGGAGGCAGCCCCAGCATTTT. The rearrangement uses TRBV19 and TRBJ1-5; no firm D call. CDR1 and CDR2 from the germline V gene are LNHDA and SQIVND (reference sequence). The CDR3 loop spans 13 amino acids. V lost 0 bases to trimming and J lost 7 bases, with 7 bases between them.

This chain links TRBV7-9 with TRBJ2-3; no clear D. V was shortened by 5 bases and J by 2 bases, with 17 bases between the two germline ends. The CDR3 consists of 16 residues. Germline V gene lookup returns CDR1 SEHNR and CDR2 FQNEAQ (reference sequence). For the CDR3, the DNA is TGTGCCAGCAGCCGTAAGGTCGCCCGCCTCACAGATACGCAGTATTTT. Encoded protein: CASSRKVARLTDTQYF.